The clone carrying this TCR beta chain was picked up many times. Its antigen remains unidentified. This specimen comes from a study of response to subunit inactivated influenza vaccine. Study-level points and caveats: It was the authors' suggestion that each seasonal influenza vaccination recruits few new T cells.

The CDR3 is 15 amino acids. Trimming took off 5 bases at V and 3 bases at J, with 16 bases between the two ends. Germline lookup yields CDR1 MDHEN and CDR2 SYDVKM. TCRdb independently ran MiXCR on the RT-PCR reads; one entry per CDR3 protein. The table records hundreds of thousands of distinct CDR3 sequences, 18% of them present only once. The sequence derives from a man aged 50-60 years who received an inactivated influenza vaccine. This chain links TRBV28 with TRBJ1-1; D possibly corresponds to TRBD1 (5 bases). The specimen was PBMCs from blood, collected around 5 days after vaccination. The CDR3 sequence: CASSRTLDSYTEAFF. CDR3 DNA: TGTGCCAGCAGTCGCACACTAGACAGCTACACTGAAGCTTTCTTT.